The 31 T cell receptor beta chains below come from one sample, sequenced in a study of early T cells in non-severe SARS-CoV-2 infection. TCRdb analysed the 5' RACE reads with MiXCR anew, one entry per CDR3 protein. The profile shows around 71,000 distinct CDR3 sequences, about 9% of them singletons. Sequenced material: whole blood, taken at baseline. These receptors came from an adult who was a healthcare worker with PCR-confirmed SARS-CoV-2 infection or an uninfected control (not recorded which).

Here the CDR3 reads CASADRGPTEAFF. The CDR3 region has the DNA TGTGCCAGTGCCGACAGGGGGCCCACTGAAGCTTTCTTT. The chain couples TRBV19 to TRBJ1-1, with 10 bases identical to TRBD1. The trim removed 8 bases at V and 4 bases at J, leaving 4 bases unmatched. CDR3 size: 13 residues. Germline assignment: CDR1 LNHDA and CDR2 SQIVND (reference sequence).

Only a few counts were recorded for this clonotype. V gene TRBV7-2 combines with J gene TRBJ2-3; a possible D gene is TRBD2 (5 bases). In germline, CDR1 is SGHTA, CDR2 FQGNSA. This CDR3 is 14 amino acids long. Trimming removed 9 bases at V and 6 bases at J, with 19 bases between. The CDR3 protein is CASNKVSGWDTQYF. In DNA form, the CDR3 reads TGTGCCAGTAACAAAGTTTCGGGGTGGGATACGCAGTATTTT. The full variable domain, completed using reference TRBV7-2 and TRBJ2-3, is GAGVSQSPSNKVTEKGKDVELRCDPISGHTALYWYRQSLGQGLEFLIYFQGNSAPDKSGLPSDRFSAERTGGSVSTLTIQRTQQEDSAVYLCASNKVSGWDTQYFGPGTRLTVL.

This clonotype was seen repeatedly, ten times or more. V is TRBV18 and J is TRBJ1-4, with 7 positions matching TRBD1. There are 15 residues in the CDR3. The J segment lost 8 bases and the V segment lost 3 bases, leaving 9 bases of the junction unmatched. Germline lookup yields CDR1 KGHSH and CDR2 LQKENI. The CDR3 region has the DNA TGTGCCAGCTCACCGATTCAGGGGGTCGAAGAAAAACTGTTTTTT. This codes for CASSPIQGVEEKLFF.

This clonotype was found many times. The CDR3 protein is CASLTQGNTEAFF. The CDR3 DNA follows: TGTGCCAGCCTAACACAGGGGAACACTGAAGCTTTCTTT. V gene TRBV2 combines with J gene TRBJ1-1, with D possibly being TRBD1 (6 bases). Germline lookup yields CDR1 SNHLY and CDR2 FYNNEI. There are 13 residues in the CDR3. V was trimmed by 8 bases and J by 1 base, leaving 11 bases between them.

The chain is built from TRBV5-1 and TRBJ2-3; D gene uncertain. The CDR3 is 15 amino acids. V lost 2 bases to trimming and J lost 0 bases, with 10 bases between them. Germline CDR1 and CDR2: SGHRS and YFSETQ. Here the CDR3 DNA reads TGCGCCAGCAGCTTAATAACTCCGAGCACAGATACGCAGTATTTT. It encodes CASSLITPSTDTQYF.

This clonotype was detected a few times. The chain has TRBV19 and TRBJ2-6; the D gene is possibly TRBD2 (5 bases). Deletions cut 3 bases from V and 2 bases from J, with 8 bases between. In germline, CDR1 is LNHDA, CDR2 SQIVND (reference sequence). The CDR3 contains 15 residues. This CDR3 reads CASSMGATGANVLTF. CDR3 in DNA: TGTGCCAGTAGTATGGGAGCGACTGGGGCCAACGTCCTGACTTTC.

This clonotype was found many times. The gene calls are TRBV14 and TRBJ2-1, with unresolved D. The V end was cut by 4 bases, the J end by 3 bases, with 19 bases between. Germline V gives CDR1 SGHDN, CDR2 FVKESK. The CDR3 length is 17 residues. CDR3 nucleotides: TGTGCCAGCAGCCGATATGTTATTTTGGGATACTACAATGAGCAGTTCTTC. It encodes CASSRYVILGYYNEQFF.

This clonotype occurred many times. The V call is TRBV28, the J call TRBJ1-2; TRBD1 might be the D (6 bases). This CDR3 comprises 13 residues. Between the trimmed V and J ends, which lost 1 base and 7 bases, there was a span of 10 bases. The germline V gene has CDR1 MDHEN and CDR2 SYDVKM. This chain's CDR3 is CASSLSRGIGYTF. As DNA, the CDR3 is TGTGCCAGCAGTTTATCGAGGGGGATTGGCTACACCTTC.

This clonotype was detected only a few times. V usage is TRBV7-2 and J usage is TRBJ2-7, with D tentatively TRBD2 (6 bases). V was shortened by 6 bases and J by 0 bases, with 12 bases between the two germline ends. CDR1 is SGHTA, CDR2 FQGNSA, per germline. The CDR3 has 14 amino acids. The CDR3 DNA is TGTGCCAGCAGAGATAGCGGTAACTCCTACGAGCAGTACTTC. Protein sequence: CASRDSGNSYEQYF.

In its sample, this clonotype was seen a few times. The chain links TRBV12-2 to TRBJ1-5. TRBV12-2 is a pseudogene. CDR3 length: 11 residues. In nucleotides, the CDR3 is TGTGCTACTTCGGGCAATCAGCCCCAGCATTTT. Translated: CATSGNQPQHF.

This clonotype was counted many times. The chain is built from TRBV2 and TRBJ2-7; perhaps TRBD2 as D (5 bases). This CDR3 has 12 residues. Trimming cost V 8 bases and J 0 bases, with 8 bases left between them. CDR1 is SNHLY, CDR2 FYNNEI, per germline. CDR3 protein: CASGESSYEQYF. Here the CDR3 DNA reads TGTGCCAGCGGGGAGAGCTCCTACGAGCAGTACTTC.

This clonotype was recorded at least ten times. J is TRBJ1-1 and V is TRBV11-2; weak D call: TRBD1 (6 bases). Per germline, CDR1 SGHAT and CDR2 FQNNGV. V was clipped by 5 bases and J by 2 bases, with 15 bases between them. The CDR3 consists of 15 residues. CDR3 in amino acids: CASSPWGLTNTEAFF. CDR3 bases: TGTGCCAGCAGCCCCTGGGGGCTTACAAACACTGAAGCTTTCTTT.

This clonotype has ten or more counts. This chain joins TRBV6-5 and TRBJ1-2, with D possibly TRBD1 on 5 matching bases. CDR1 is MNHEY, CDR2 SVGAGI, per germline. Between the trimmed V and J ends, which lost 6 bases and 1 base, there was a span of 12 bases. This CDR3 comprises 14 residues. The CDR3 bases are TGTGCCAGCAGGAGGGGCTCTGGTAACTATGGCTACACCTTC. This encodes CASRRGSGNYGYTF.

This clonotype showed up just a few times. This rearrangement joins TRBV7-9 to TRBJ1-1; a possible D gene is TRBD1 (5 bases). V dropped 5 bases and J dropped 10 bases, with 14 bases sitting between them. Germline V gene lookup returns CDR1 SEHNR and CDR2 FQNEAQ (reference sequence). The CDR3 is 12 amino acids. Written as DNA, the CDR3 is TGTGCCAGCAGCCGGAAAGGGGACGGAGCTTTCTTT. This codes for CASSRKGDGAFF.

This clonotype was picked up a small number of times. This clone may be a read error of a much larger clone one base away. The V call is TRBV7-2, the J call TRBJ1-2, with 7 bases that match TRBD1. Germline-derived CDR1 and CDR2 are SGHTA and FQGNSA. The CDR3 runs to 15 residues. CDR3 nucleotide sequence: TGTGGCAGCAGCTCACCAGAGCAGGGGGGTTATGGCTACACCTTC. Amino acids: CGSSSPEQGGYGYTF.

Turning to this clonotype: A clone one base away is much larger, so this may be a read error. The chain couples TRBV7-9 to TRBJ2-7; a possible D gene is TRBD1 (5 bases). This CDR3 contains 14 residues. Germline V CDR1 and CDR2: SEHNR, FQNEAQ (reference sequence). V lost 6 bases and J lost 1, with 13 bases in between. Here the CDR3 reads CASRLDRVSYEQYF. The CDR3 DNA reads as TGTGCCAGCAGGCTTGACAGAGTTTCCTACGAGCAGTACTTC.

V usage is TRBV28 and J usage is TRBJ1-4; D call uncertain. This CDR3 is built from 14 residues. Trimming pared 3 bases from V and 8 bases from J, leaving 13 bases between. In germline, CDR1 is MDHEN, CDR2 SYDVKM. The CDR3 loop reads CASSFLEDSEKLFF. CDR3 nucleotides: TGTGCCAGCAGTTTTCTGGAGGATTCGGAAAAACTGTTTTTT. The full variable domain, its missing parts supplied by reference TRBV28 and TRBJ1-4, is DVKVTQSSRYLVKRTGEKVFLECVQDMDHENMFWYRQDPGLGLRLIYFSYDVKMKEKGDIPEGYSVSREKKERFSLILESASTNQTSMYLCASSFLEDSEKLFFGSGTQLSVL.

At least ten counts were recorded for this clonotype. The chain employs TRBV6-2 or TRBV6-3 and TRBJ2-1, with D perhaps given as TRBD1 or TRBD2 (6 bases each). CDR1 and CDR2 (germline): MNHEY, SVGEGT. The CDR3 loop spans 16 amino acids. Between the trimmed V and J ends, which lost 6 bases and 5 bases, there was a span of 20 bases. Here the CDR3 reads CASSTPGGSKNNEQFF. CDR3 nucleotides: TGTGCCAGCAGCACCCCCGGGGGCTCAAAGAACAATGAGCAGTTCTTC.

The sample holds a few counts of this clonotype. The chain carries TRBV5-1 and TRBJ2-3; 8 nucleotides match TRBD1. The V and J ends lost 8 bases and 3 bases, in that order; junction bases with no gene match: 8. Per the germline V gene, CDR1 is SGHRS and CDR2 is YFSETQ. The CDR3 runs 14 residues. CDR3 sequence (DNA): TGCGCCAGTAACCCCGGACAGGGAACAGATACGCAGTATTTT. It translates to CASNPGQGTDTQYF.

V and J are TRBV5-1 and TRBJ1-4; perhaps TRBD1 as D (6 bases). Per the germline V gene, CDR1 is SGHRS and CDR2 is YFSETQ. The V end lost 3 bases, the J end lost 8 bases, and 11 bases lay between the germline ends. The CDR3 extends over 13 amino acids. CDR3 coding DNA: TGCGCCAGCAGCTCCCCAGGGGTGGAAAAACTGTTTTTT. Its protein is CASSSPGVEKLFF.

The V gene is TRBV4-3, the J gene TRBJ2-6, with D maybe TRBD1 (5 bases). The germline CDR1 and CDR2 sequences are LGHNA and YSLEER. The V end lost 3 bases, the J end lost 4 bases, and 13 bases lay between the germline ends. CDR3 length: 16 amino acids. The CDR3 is CASSQDITRGANVLTF. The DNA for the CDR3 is TGCGCCAGCAGCCAGGACATTACGCGGGGGGCCAACGTCCTGACTTTC.

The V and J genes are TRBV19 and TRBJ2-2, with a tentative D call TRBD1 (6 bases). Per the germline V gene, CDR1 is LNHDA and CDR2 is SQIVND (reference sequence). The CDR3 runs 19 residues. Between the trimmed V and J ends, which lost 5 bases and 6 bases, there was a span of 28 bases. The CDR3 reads CASSPNRGPGARGAGELFF. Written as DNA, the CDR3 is TGTGCCAGTAGTCCCAACCGGGGCCCAGGGGCACGAGGGGCCGGGGAGCTGTTTTTT.

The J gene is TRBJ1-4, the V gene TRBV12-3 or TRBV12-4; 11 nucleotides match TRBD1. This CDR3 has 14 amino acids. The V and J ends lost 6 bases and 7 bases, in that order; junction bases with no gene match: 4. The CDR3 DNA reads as TGTGCCAGCAGAAAGGACAGGGGGCTTGAAAAACTGTTTTTT. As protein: CASRKDRGLEKLFF.

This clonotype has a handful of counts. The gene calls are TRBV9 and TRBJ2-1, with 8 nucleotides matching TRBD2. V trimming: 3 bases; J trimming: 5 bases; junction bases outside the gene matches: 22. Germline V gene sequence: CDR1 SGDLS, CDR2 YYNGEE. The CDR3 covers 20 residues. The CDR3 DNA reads TGTGCCAGCAGCGGTGGGGACAAAGACCGAAGACTAGCGCTAAACAATGAGCAGTTCTTC. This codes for CASSGGDKDRRLALNNEQFF.

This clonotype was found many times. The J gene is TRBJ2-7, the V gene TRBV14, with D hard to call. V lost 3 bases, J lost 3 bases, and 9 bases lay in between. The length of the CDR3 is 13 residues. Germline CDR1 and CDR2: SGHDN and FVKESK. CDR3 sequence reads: CASSQGRYYEQYF. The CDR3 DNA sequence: TGTGCCAGCAGCCAGGGCAGGTACTACGAGCAGTACTTC.

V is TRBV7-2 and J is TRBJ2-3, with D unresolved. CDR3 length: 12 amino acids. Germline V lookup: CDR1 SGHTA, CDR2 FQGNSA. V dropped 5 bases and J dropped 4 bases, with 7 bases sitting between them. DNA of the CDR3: TGTGCCAGCAGCCGTACTTCAGATACGCAGTATTTT. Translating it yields CASSRTSDTQYF.

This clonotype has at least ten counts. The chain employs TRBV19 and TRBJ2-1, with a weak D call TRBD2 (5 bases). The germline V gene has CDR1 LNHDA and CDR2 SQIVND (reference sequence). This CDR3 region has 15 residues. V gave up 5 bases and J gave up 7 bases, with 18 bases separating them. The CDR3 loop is CASSPRRLADNEQFF. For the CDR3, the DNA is TGTGCCAGTAGTCCCCGCAGGCTAGCTGATAATGAGCAGTTCTTC.

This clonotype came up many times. The chain's CDR3 is CASSPRDRGRGNTIYF. The CDR3 DNA follows: TGTGCCAGCAGTCCCCGGGACAGGGGGCGAGGAAACACCATATATTTT. V is TRBV12-3 or TRBV12-4 and J is TRBJ1-3; 12 bases are a match to TRBD1. Trimming at V came to 5 bases and at J to 4 bases, leaving 6 bases not matched to a gene. This CDR3 is built from 16 residues.

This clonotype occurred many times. CDR3 residues: CASSSIKGLSTDTQYF. CDR3 nucleotides: TGTGCCAGCAGCTCAATCAAGGGACTCAGCACAGATACGCAGTATTTT. The V gene is TRBV7-2, the J gene TRBJ2-3; the D gene is possibly TRBD2 (6 bases). The CDR3 is 16 residues long. The V gene's germline CDR1 is SGHTA and CDR2 FQGNSA. Trimming left V 4 bases short and J 0 bases short, with 14 bases between.

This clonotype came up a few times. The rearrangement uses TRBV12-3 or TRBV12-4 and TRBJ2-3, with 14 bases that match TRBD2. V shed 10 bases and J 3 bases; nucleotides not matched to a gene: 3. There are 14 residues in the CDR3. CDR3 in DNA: TGTGCCACCCGACTAGCGGGAGGGACAGATACGCAGTATTTT. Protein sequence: CATRLAGGTDTQYF.

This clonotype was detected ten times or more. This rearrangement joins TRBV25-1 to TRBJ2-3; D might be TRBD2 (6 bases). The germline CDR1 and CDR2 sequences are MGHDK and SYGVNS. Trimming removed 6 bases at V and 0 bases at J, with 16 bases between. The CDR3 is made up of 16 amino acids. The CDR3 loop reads CASRASRETSTDTQYF. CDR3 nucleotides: TGTGCCAGCAGGGCCTCCCGGGAGACGAGCACAGATACGCAGTATTTT.